The 15 T cell receptor beta chains listed next were all sequenced from one sample in a study of PD-L1 blockade in urothelial cancer. The time point was: pretreatment peripheral blood. Assay: immunoSEQ multiplex PCR; the TCRdb copy retains only in-frame clones and omits some. The table records about 80,000 clones, around four fifths of them present only once. The sequencing here drew on PBMCs, taken around atezolizumab (anti-PD-L1) treatment. These receptors originate from a middle-aged man with urothelial cancer.

The CDR3 reads CASSLWAASNYGYTF. CDR3 DNA sequence: TGTGCCAGCAGCTTGTGGGCAGCCTCTAACTATGGCTACACCTTC. The chain links TRBV5-6 to TRBJ1-2; D not resolved. CDR1 and CDR2 from the germline V gene are SGHDT and YYEEEE. V shed 1 base and J shed 0 bases, with 10 bases lying between them. The length of the CDR3 is 15 residues.

In this sample, this clone turned up a few times. V gene TRBV28 combines with J gene TRBJ1-3; perhaps TRBD1 as D (6 bases). Germline CDR1 reads MDHEN; CDR2 reads SYDVKM. CDR3 length: 11 residues. V lost 10 bases and J 8 bases, leaving 12 bases between the germline ends. CDR3 sequence reads: CATRQVDTIYF. The CDR3 coding sequence is TGTGCCACTAGACAGGTGGACACCATATATTTT.

The chain joins TRBV9 to TRBJ1-1; weak D call: TRBD1 (6 bases). CDR3 size: 15 residues. The germline gives CDR1 SGDLS, CDR2 YYNGEE. Trimming took 4 bases from V and 0 from J, leaving 13 bases between them. The CDR3 bases are TGTGCCAGCAGCTCAAAAGGACAGATGAACACTGAAGCTTTCTTT. This sequence encodes CASSSKGQMNTEAFF.

This CDR3 is CASSRQGYEQYF. CDR3 DNA sequence: TGTGCCAGCAGCCGACAGGGCTACGAGCAGTACTTC. The genes are TRBV2 and TRBJ2-7; TRBD1 aligns across 7 bases. This CDR3 has 12 residues. Losses at the gene ends were 6 bases for V and 3 bases for J; bases not matched to a gene: 2. CDR1 SNHLY and CDR2 FYNNEI come from the germline V gene.

The rearrangement uses TRBV30 and TRBJ2-7; no firm D call. The CDR3 loop spans 11 amino acids. The germline V gene encodes CDR1 GTSNPN and CDR2 SVGIG (reference sequence). V was pared by 2 bases and J by 4 bases, with 6 bases between. CDR3 sequence: CAWSLLYEQYF. CDR3 coding DNA: TGTGCCTGGAGTTTACTTTACGAGCAGTACTTC.

The rearrangement joins TRBV28 to TRBJ1-3; D call uncertain. V lost 6 bases and J lost 0, with 9 bases in between. Germline V CDR1 and CDR2: MDHEN, SYDVKM. This CDR3 has 14 residues. CDR3 nucleotides: TGTGCCAGCAGGCTGGACTCCTCTGGAAACACCATATATTTT. This encodes CASRLDSSGNTIYF.

The V gene is TRBV18, the J gene TRBJ2-1; 8 positions match TRBD2. The CDR3 length is 13 residues. V lost 3 bases and J lost 12; bases outside the gene matches: 7. Germline assignment: CDR1 KGHSH and CDR2 LQKENI. The CDR3 is CASSPGLAEVQFF. CDR3 in DNA: TGTGCCAGCTCACCTGGACTAGCCGAGGTGCAGTTCTTC.

This clone appeared a single time. The chain carries TRBV7-9 and TRBJ2-1; 7 bases line up with TRBD2. This CDR3 comprises 16 residues. CDR1 is SEHNR and CDR2 is FQNEAQ in the germline V gene (reference sequence). V shed 4 bases and J 8 bases; nucleotides not matched to a gene: 14. The CDR3 bases are TGTGCCAGCAGCTACACACCGGGACTAAGAAACGATGAGCAGTTCTTC. Translating it yields CASSYTPGLRNDEQFF.

V is TRBV5-1 and J is TRBJ2-5; tentatively, D is TRBD1 (7 bases). The V and J ends lost 4 bases and 5 bases respectively, with 12 bases between them. The germline V gene has CDR1 SGHRS and CDR2 YFSETQ. CDR3 length: 13 residues. CDR3 nucleotide sequence: TGCGCCAGCAGCCAGACAGGGAGGGAGACCCAGTACTTC. Translation gives CASSQTGRETQYF.

The chain carries TRBV11-1 and TRBJ2-7; no clear D gene. CDR1 is SGHAT and CDR2 is FQDESV in the germline V gene (reference sequence). This CDR3 has 12 residues. V was trimmed by 4 bases and J by 4 bases, leaving 8 bases between them. The CDR3 region has the DNA TGTGCCAGCAGCTATGGGCAATACGAGCAGTACTTC. Its translation: CASSYGQYEQYF.

This sequence joins TRBV28 and TRBJ1-2; 8 bases line up with TRBD1. With V trimmed by 5 bases and J by 4 bases, 9 bases remained unmatched. This CDR3 contains 15 residues. In germline, CDR1 is MDHEN, CDR2 SYDVKM. The CDR3, as DNA: TGTGCCAGCAGTACTAGGACAGGGCTGGGCTATGGCTACACCTTC. Protein: CASSTRTGLGYGYTF.

The V call is TRBV25-1, the J call TRBJ1-1; D gene unclear. Trimming stripped 6 bases from V and 10 bases from J, with 9 bases between. The germline V gene encodes CDR1 MGHDK and CDR2 SYGVNS. This CDR3 comprises 10 residues. The CDR3 DNA sequence: TGTGCCAGCAGGGAGGTCGGAGCTTTCTTT. This translates into CASREVGAFF.

The CDR3 protein is CASSSGGQQPQHF. The CDR3 nucleotides are TGTGCCAGCTCATCAGGGGGCCAGCAGCCCCAGCATTTT. The chain is built from TRBV18 and TRBJ1-5, with 8 bases identical to TRBD1. CDR1 is KGHSH, CDR2 LQKENI, per germline. The CDR3 extends over 13 amino acids. After removal of 5 bases from V and 7 bases from J, the junction contained 4 bases not matched to a gene.

The V and J genes are TRBV29-1 and TRBJ2-1; tentatively, D is TRBD1 (6 bases). Germline values: CDR1 SQVTM, CDR2 ANQGSEA. The CDR3 length is 15 residues. V shed 0 bases and J shed 6 bases, with 15 bases lying between them. This CDR3 reads CSVEDQGNHVNEQFF. CDR3 DNA: TGCAGCGTTGAAGATCAGGGGAACCACGTCAATGAGCAGTTCTTC.

The CDR3: CASNGGLREQYF. For the CDR3, the DNA is TGTGCCAGCAACGGGGGACTTCGCGAGCAGTACTTC. The chain carries TRBV28 and TRBJ2-7, with D possibly TRBD2 on 6 matching bases. CDR3 length equals 12 residues. V lost 7 bases to trimming and J lost 6 bases, with 13 bases between them. Germline V CDR1 and CDR2: MDHEN, SYDVKM.